There are many counts of the clone carrying this T cell receptor beta chain. These data are taken from a study of T cells in Graves' hyperthyroidism and ophthalmopathy. Overall study context: Peripheral blood was taken when the disease was first diagnosed, before any treatment began.

RNA transcripts gave rise to amplified TCR beta CDR3 regions. The TCR CDR3 first-round RT-PCR relied on the HTBI primer set. One entry per CDR3 protein results from TCRdb running MiXCR on the multiplex PCR reads. In the table there are about 480,000 distinct CDR3 sequences, roughly a quarter of which are singletons. Germline-derived CDR1 and CDR2 are SNHLY and FYNNEI. Trimming left V 6 bases short and J 1 base short, with 12 bases between. The CDR3 extends over 14 amino acids. Individuals with ophthalmopathy presented a Clinical Activity Score of at least 3, a NOSPECS grade of at least 4 and a duration under 3 months. Each 10 ml fresh peripheral blood draw supplied the PBMCs.

The chain carries TRBV2 and TRBJ2-5; D possibly matches TRBD1 or TRBD2 (5 bases each). The sequence was collected from a woman aged 25 to 39 with Graves' ophthalmopathy. The sequenced sample was blood. CDR3 in amino acids: CASSRDGAQETQYF. The CDR3 DNA is TGTGCCAGCAGCCGGGACGGGGCCCAAGAGACCCAGTACTTC.